Listed here is a single TCR beta chain. The sample comes from a study of blood T cells in healthy people across ages. It was with a sample-barcoded 5' primer and a J-beta primer mix that a second PCR of roughly 6 to 11 cycles was run. MiXCR, run by TCRdb on the 5' RACE reads, gives a single entry per CDR3 protein. The repertoire has about 2 million distinct CDR3 sequences, 49% of them found once; the top ten carry 2.1%. Germline assignment: CDR1 SGHAT and CDR2 FQNNGV. V was cut by 3 bases and J by 2 bases, with 12 bases left in between. The CDR3 runs 15 residues. Every sample yielded at least 6 million isolated PBMCs.

Sample: blood. The sequence derives from a woman aged 40 to 50 in good health. The rearrangement joins TRBV11-2 to TRBJ2-3; D is perhaps TRBD2 (6 bases). CDR3 DNA: TGTGCCAGCAGCTTCAACCGGGGGACCACAGATACGCAGTATTTT. Translation: CASSFNRGTTDTQYF.